A single sample gave rise to the 20 T cell receptor beta chains below, sequenced in a study of blood T cells in healthy people across ages. The authors ran a second PCR of roughly 7 to 11 cycles using a sample-barcoded 5' primer and a J-beta primer mix. TCRdb re-analysed the 5' RACE reads in MiXCR, keeping a single row per CDR3 protein. The sample consists of hundreds of thousands of distinct CDR3 sequences, 30% to 45% of them appearing once. Sample: blood. The receptors come from a man between 18 and 29 years old in good health.

V usage is TRBV5-1 and J usage is TRBJ2-1; 10 bases map to TRBD1. The V segment lost 4 bases and the J segment 3 bases; nucleotides outside the gene matches: 10. Germline-derived CDR1 and CDR2 are SGHRS and YFSETQ. The CDR3 is 17 residues long. CDR3 coding DNA: TGCGCCAGCAGCGCGGGACAGGGGCCCTACTTCTACAATGAGCAGTTCTTC. This codes for CASSAGQGPYFYNEQFF.

The rearrangement links TRBV10-3 to TRBJ1-1; D possibly corresponds to TRBD1 (5 bases). From germline, CDR1 is ENHRY and CDR2 SYGVKD. The length of the CDR3 is 17 residues. Between the trimmed V and J ends, which lost 2 bases and 3 bases, there was a span of 19 bases. CDR3 protein: CAISEKNKQDYHTEAFF. The CDR3 coding sequence is TGTGCCATCAGTGAGAAAAACAAACAGGATTACCACACTGAAGCTTTCTTT.

Concerning this clonotype itself: A much larger clone differs from this one at a single base, so this may be a read error. The rearrangement uses TRBV20-1 and TRBJ2-1, with D perhaps being TRBD1 or TRBD2 (5 bases each). Germline V gene sequence: CDR1 DFQATT, CDR2 SNEGSKA (reference sequence). There are 15 residues in the CDR3. The germline V and J ends were trimmed by 6 bases and 10 bases, with 25 bases remaining between them. CDR3 region: CSANGPGRQFYEQFF. CDR3 in DNA: TGCAGTGCGAATGGCCCGGGACGGCAGTTCTACGAGCAGTTCTTC.

There are a few counts of this clonotype. The chain joins TRBV12-3 or TRBV12-4 to TRBJ1-6, with TRBD1 matching over 9 bases. The junction had 9 bases not matched to a gene; V was cut back by 6 bases and J by 6 bases. The CDR3 contains 16 residues. Here the CDR3 reads CASRPQGAGGNSPLHF. In nucleotides, the CDR3 is TGTGCCAGCAGACCACAGGGGGCGGGTGGTAATTCACCCCTCCACTTT.

This chain uses TRBV18 with TRBJ1-4, with D unresolved. Per germline, CDR1 KGHSH and CDR2 LQKENI. The ends were cut back, 6 bases at V and 8 bases at J, with 10 bases in the middle. This CDR3 is built from 12 residues. The CDR3 nucleotides are TGTGCCAGCTCGCCCAAAGGGGAAAAACTGTTTTTT. This translates into CASSPKGEKLFF.

Details on this clonotype: With a much larger clone just one base away, this may be a read error. V and J are TRBV5-1 and TRBJ2-1; no firm D call. The DNA matches TRBJ2-7 better at its end, which makes the J call doubtful. Germline V gene sequence: CDR1 SGHRS, CDR2 YFSETQ. The CDR3 runs to 16 residues. CDR3 sequence reads: CASSLMGRSSYNEQYF. The CDR3 nucleotides read TGCGCCAGCAGCTTGATGGGCAGAAGCTCCTACAATGAGCAGTACTTC.

This chain connects TRBV24-1 to TRBJ2-5; TRBD1 matches 9 bases. In germline, CDR1 is KGHDR, CDR2 SFDVKD. The V and J ends lost 1 base and 11 bases, in that order; junction bases with no gene match: 10. This CDR3 contains 15 residues. In DNA form, the CDR3 reads TGTGCCACCAGTGATTTAGGGACAGGGATCAATGAGCAGTACTTC. Translating gives CATSDLGTGINEQYF.

This clonotype was seen more than once but under ten times. The rearrangement joins TRBV5-1 to TRBJ2-7, with D unclear. The CDR3 totals 13 residues. Germline assignment: CDR1 SGHRS and CDR2 YFSETQ. V lost 1 base and J 4 bases, leaving 9 bases between the germline ends. The CDR3 DNA follows: TGCGCCAGCAGCTTGATGGGAAGATACGAGCAGTACTTC. Translation: CASSLMGRYEQYF.

As to this clonotype: A read error may explain this, as a much larger clone is one base away. J is TRBJ2-1 and V is TRBV12-3 or TRBV12-4, with D possibly TRBD1 on 5 matching bases. The V gene lost 8 bases and the J gene lost 7 bases, with 12 bases spanning the gap. The CDR3 is 12 residues long. CDR3 loop: CASGPTGNEQFF. CDR3 DNA sequence: TGTGCCAGCGGCCCCACAGGAAATGAGCAGTTCTTC.

The rearrangement links TRBV4-2 to TRBJ1-2, with D perhaps matching TRBD1 (6 bases). The CDR3 runs 16 residues. CDR1 and CDR2 (germline): LGHNA, YNFKEQ. The V end was cut by 1 base, the J end by 8 bases, with 20 bases between. The CDR3 loop reads CASSQVGRGEWYGYTF. The CDR3 region has the DNA TGTGCCAGCAGCCAAGTTGGGAGGGGGGAATGGTACGGCTACACCTTC.

About this clonotype itself: A read error may account for a junction end that differs from germline. The chain joins TRBV29-1 to TRBJ1-2, with 7 bases fitting TRBD1. This CDR3 is 15 amino acids long. Germline V gene data show CDR1 as SQVTM and CDR2 as ANQGSEA. This CDR3 reads CGVGWGTQGTYGYTF. The DNA for the CDR3 is TGCGGCGTTGGATGGGGCACACAGGGGACCTATGGCTACACCTTC.

CDR3 region: CASSFGLEYEQYF. CDR3 DNA sequence: TGTGCCAGCAGCTTTGGACTGGAGTACGAGCAGTACTTC. This chain connects TRBV7-2 to TRBJ2-5; D perhaps matches TRBD2 (5 bases). The J call is in doubt because the DNA end fits TRBJ2-7 better. The germline V gene has CDR1 SGHTA and CDR2 FQGNSA. CDR3 length equals 13 residues.

As to this clonotype: At one of its ends the junction is not consistent with the germline gene, which may arise from a read error. The rearrangement links TRBV4-3 to TRBJ2-1, with 11 bases aligning to TRBD2. Germline V gene data show CDR1 as LGHNA and CDR2 as YSLEER. CDR3 length: 16 residues. CDR3 nucleotides: TGCGCCAGCAGCCCCGTAGCGGGGGGGCTGGTGAATGCGCAGTTCTTC. Its protein is CASSPVAGGLVNAQFF.

The V call is TRBV14, the J call TRBJ1-2, with no clear D. V dropped 5 bases and J dropped 8 bases, with 18 bases sitting between them. The CDR3 runs to 14 residues. The germline V gene encodes CDR1 SGHDN and CDR2 FVKESK. For the CDR3, the DNA is TGTGCCAGCAGCATAGGACGGACTTATGGCGGCTACACCTTC. Its protein is CASSIGRTYGGYTF.

As to this clonotype: One base away lies a much larger clone, so this may be a sequencing read error. The J gene is TRBJ1-2, the V gene TRBV7-2; the D is unclear. The CDR3 runs 14 residues. Germline-derived CDR1 and CDR2 are SGHTA and FQGNSA. CDR3 in DNA: TGTGCCTGCAGCTTAGAATCAAGGCTGGAGGGCTACACCTTC. This gives the protein CACSLESRLEGYTF.

Turning to this clonotype: A junction end diverges from the germline sequence, so it may reflect a read error. This rearrangement joins TRBV9 to TRBJ1-4; TRBD1 aligns across 9 bases. This CDR3 has 16 residues. CDR1 and CDR2 from the germline V gene are SGDLS and YYNGEE. The CDR3: CASSVAPGQGSEKLFF. The CDR3 nucleotides are TGTGCCAGCAGTGTAGCCCCGGGACAGGGCAGTGAAAAACTGTTTTTT.

The chain couples TRBV9 to TRBJ2-1, with 9 bases matching TRBD1. The CDR3 sequence is 15 residues long. Germline V gene data show CDR1 as SGDLS and CDR2 as YYNGEE. The trim removed 3 bases at V and 7 bases at J, leaving 8 bases unmatched. CDR3 sequence reads: CASSGGQGQWNEQFF. Here the CDR3 DNA reads TGTGCCAGCAGCGGTGGACAGGGGCAATGGAATGAGCAGTTCTTC.

This clonotype was observed a handful of times. This chain joins TRBV9 and TRBJ2-7; D may be TRBD1 (6 bases). Trimming removed 0 bases at V and 5 bases at J, with 9 bases between. The CDR3 loop spans 13 amino acids. The germline V gene encodes CDR1 SGDLS and CDR2 YYNGEE. CDR3 residues: CASSVEQGDEQYF. The CDR3 DNA is TGTGCCAGCAGCGTAGAACAGGGAGACGAGCAGTACTTC.

This clonotype turned up a few times. The chain recombines TRBV20-1 with TRBJ1-1; maybe TRBD1 (5 bases). The germline CDR1 and CDR2 sequences are DFQATT and SNEGSKA (reference sequence). The CDR3 extends over 13 amino acids. V was clipped by 0 bases and J by 13 bases, with 18 bases between them. The CDR3 nucleotides read TGCAGTGCTAGAGATTCCCCTCGGGGGGTCTGTTTCTTT. Translation: CSARDSPRGVCFF.

The chain couples TRBV12-3 or TRBV12-4 to TRBJ1-2, with D unclear. CDR3 length: 13 residues. V was trimmed by 1 base and J by 8 bases, leaving 11 bases between them. CDR3 in DNA: TGTGCCAGCAGTTTAGTATGGCGGGAGGGCTACACCTTC. It specifies CASSLVWREGYTF.